This entry is about one TCR delta chain. What it binds is unknown. The template was reverse-transcribed extracted RNA. CDR3 amplicons came from multiplex PCR with pooled V-gene forward and constant-region reverse primers. TCRdb re-processed the multiplex PCR reads using CATT. In the table there are 50,000 to 60,000 delta-chain clones, about 15% of which are singletons. Trimming took 0 bases from V and 10 from J, leaving 6 bases between them. CDR1 is TSWWSYY and CDR2 is QGS in the germline V gene. This CDR3 is built from 11 residues. This sample is part of a study of Vδ1+ human thymocytes. Whole-study results and caveats: In the thymus, TRG and TRD repertoires looked highly polyclonal with Gaussian CDR3 lengths.

The sample was Vdelta1+ gamma-delta thymocytes from the thymus. Specified subset: FACS-sorted CD3+ TCRalphabeta- TCRVdelta1+ TCRVdelta2- thymocytes. The source is a girl less than two years old who had congenital heart surgery. The chain couples TRDV1 to TRDJ1; D remains unclear. The CDR3 DNA is TGTGCTCTTGGGGAACTCCCTCCACTCATCTTT. It is translated as CALGELPPLIF.